The sequence of this T cell receptor beta chain was determined in a study of cytomegalovirus exposure and HLA in healthy donors (dated 2017 in TCRdb). Background for the entire study: According to a later analysis, one platform produced both the 120 validation repertoires and the roughly 660 repertoires of the first cohort. Along with the 666-subject first cohort, a separate validation cohort of more than 90 different subjects was used. The study was designed to test whether signatures of past pathogen exposure could be identified by cataloging public T cell receptors. The study combined high-throughput TCR immunosequencing, statistical association of individual TCRs with disease status, and machine learning to predict cytomegalovirus infection status.

CDR3 length: 14 amino acids, cysteine to phenylalanine. The read is trimmed to its CDR3 DNA, 42 bases read in frame from base 1. The CDR1 and CDR2 encoded by the germline V gene are MGHRA and YSYEKL. V is clipped by 4 bases and J by 8 bases, and the sequence between their germline boundaries is 15 bases long. Turning to this clone: Its antigen target is currently unknown. It has no much larger one-base neighbor in the sample; base qualities were not kept.

Broader findings and caveats from the paper: A later analysis lacked HLA typing for the validation cohort, so it scored co-occurrence in that cohort across all 120 or so repertoires. The authors suggested that the approach could potentially be generalized to other disease states and immunological phenotypes. In the study, about 150 TCR beta chains were listed as associated with cytomegalovirus. Subsequent analysis determined that TCRs grouped into clusters in the first cohort also showed a tendency toward co-occurrence across the roughly 110 validation repertoires, and 90% to 95% of cluster scores exceeded 0. Most TCR sequences were seen in very few donors, while some public TCRs were found in many individuals. Three of the identified cytomegalovirus-associated TCR beta chains were confirmed in vitro to be specific for cytomegalovirus antigens. Cytomegalovirus status was reported to be diagnosed by the classifier with high specificity and sensitivity in both the original and validation cohorts.

Separate from the approximately 700-subject first cohort, the validation cohort of roughly 110 subjects was the group to which the donors belonged. Libraries were constructed by the immunoSEQ multiplex PCR assay. For the original study's pipeline: A statistical classification framework was built to diagnose cytomegalovirus status from the catalog of TCR beta chain sequences. TCRdb provides this immuneACCESS table in a form limited to in-frame rearrangements. Some clones are lacking; in checked studies, under half of them reflect an unresolved V gene, and why the rest are absent is not known. The D gene and trimming were derived from the DNA, and the V and J assignments and clone size from that table. The sample data list 100,000 to 150,000 clones, and roughly 89% of these were observed just once. The top ten clones comprise more than 1.5% of the sample.

This clonotype was obtained from a young woman in good health and CMV-seronegative. Sequencing was carried out using PBMCs. The rearranged chain carries TRBV4-1 and TRBJ1-3; TRBD1 could be the D gene, as 6 bases match. For the CDR3, the sequence is CASSLLGGRDTIYF. The base sequence is TGCGCCAGCAGCCTGCTCGGGGGGCGAGACACCATATATTTT.